The source of this TCR beta chain is a study of stem cell transplantation in POMP-related autoinflammatory disease. In the study overall: Through one year post-transplant, neutrophils and platelets were 100% of graft donor origin. Whole-study results and caveats: Across all analyzed T-cell subsets, patients with PRAID tended toward reduced diversity and increased clonality. In PRAID patients, the number of distinct TRB V-J gene pairings was restricted.

PRAID featured prominent immunodeficiency. Some clones are missing from TCRdb's copy, which holds only in-frame ones; the method was immunoSEQ multiplex PCR. The sample gives 4,700 or so clones, roughly 90% of which show up once; 2% to 3% is in the top ten. About this clone itself: Its antigen is still unknown.

V lost 0 bases, J lost 5 bases, and 10 bases lay in between. CDR1 is LNHNV and CDR2 is YYDKDF in the germline V gene (reference sequence). This CDR3 has 14 amino acids. The chain recombines TRBV15 with TRBJ2-5; tentative D call: TRBD2 (6 bases). This material consisted of CD8+ T cells from PBMCs, taken after stem cell transplantation. This TCR derives from a human patient with POMP-related autoinflammation and immune dysregulation (PRAID). Some T cells may have originated in the graft donor. The CDR3 DNA reads TGTGCCACCAGCAGAGATTGGGCGGGGGAGACCCAGTACTTC. Translated: CATSRDWAGETQYF.